This T cell receptor beta chain was retrieved from a study of T cells after yellow fever vaccination. The V gene lost 4 bases and the J gene lost 5 bases, with 10 bases spanning the gap. The germline CDR1 and CDR2 sequences are LGHNA and YNFKEQ. CDR3 length equals 13 residues. MiXCR, run by TCRdb on the 5' RACE reads, gives a single entry per CDR3 protein. This table has some 68,000 distinct CDR3 sequences, less than 8.5% appearing once. The source was CD8+ T cells sorted from PBMCs, collected roughly 47 days after the first yellow fever vaccination. The chain employs TRBV4-2 and TRBJ2-3; possibly TRBD1 for D (6 bases). The receptor was isolated from a man aged 18-30 years who received the YFV17D yellow fever vaccine. In DNA, the CDR3 is TGTGCCAGCAGCCCAAGAGGGGGAGATACGCAGTATTTT. As protein: CASSPRGGDTQYF.